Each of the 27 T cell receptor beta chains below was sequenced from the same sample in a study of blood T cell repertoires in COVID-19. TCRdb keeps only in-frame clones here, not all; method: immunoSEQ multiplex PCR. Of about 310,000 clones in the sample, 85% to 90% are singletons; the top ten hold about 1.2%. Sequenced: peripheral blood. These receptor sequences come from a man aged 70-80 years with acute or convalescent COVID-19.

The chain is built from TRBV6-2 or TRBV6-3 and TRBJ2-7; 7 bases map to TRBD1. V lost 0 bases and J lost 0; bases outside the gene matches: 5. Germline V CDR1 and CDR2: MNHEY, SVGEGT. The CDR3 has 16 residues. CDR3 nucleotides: TGTGCCAGCAGTTACTCTTTCGGGACAGCCTCCTACGAGCAGTACTTC. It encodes CASSYSFGTASYEQYF.

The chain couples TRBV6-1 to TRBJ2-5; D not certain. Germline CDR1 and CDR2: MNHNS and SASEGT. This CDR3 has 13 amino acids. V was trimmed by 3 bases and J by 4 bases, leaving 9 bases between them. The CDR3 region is CASSEAGRETQYF. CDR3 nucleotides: TGTGCCAGCAGTGAGGCAGGTAGAGAGACCCAGTACTTC.

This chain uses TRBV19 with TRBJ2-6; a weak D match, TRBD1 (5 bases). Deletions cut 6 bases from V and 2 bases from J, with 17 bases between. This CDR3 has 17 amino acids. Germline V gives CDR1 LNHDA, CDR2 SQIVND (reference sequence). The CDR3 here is CASRPGWERAGANVLTF. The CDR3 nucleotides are TGTGCCAGTAGACCAGGGTGGGAAAGGGCTGGGGCCAACGTCCTGACTTTC.

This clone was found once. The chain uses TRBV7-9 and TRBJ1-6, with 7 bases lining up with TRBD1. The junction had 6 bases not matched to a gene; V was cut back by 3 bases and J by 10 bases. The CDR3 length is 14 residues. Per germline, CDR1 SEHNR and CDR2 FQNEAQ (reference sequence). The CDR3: CASSFDRVGSPLHF. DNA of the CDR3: TGTGCCAGCAGCTTTGACAGGGTCGGGTCACCCCTCCACTTT.

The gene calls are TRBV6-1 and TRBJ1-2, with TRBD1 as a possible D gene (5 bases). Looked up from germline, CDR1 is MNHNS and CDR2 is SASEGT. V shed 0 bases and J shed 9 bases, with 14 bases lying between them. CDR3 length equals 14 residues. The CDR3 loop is CASSEAMGPRSYTF. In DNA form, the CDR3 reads TGTGCCAGCAGTGAAGCAATGGGGCCCCGGAGCTACACCTTC.

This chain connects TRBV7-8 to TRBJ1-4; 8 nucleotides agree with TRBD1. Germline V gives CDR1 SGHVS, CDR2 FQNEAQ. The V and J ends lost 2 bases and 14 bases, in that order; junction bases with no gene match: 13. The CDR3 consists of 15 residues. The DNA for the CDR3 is TGTGCCAGCAGCTTAATGGGACAGGCACCAAATAGGCTGTTTTTT. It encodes CASSLMGQAPNRLFF.

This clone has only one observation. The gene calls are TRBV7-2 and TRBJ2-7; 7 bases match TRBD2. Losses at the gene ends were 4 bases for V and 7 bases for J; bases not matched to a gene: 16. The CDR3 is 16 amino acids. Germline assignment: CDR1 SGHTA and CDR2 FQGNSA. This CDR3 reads CASSSSGGGIPGEQYF. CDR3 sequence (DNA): TGTGCCAGCAGCTCCTCCGGGGGAGGGATTCCGGGGGAGCAGTACTTC.

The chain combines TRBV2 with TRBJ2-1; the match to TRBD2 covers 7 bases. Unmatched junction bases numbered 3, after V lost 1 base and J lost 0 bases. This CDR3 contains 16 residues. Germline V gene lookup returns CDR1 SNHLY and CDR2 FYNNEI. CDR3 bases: TGTGCCAGCAGTGAAGAGGGCGGGAGCTCCTACAATGAGCAGTTCTTC. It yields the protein CASSEEGGSSYNEQFF.

CDR3: CASSLEFDAGALNQPQHF. CDR3 DNA: TGTGCCAGCAGCTTAGAATTTGACGCAGGGGCCCTCAATCAGCCCCAGCATTTT. The J gene is TRBJ1-5, the V gene TRBV7-2; a possible D gene is TRBD1 (6 bases). From germline, CDR1 is SGHTA and CDR2 FQGNSA. This CDR3 is 18 amino acids long. V lost 1 base and J 3 bases, leaving 19 bases between the germline ends.

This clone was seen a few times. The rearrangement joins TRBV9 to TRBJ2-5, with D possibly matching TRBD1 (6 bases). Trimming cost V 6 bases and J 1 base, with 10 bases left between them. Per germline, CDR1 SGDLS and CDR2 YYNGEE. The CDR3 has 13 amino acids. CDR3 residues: CASNREFQETQYF. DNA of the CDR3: TGTGCCAGCAACAGGGAATTCCAAGAGACCCAGTACTTC.

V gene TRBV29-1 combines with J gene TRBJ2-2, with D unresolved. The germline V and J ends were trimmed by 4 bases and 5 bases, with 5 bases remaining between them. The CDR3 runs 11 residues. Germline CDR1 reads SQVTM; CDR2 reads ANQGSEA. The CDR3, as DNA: TGCAGCGTTGGTTCAACCGGGGAGCTGTTTTTT. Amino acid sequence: CSVGSTGELFF.

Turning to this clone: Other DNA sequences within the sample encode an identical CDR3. CDR3 loop: CASSPRTGGSYNEQFF. DNA of the CDR3: TGTGCCAGCAGCCCGCGGACAGGGGGCTCCTACAATGAGCAGTTCTTC. The V gene is TRBV7-2, the J gene TRBJ2-1, with 10 bases identical to TRBD1. This CDR3 contains 16 residues. V shed 5 bases, J shed 0 bases, and the junction held 4 bases outside the gene matches. Looked up from germline, CDR1 is SGHTA and CDR2 is FQGNSA.

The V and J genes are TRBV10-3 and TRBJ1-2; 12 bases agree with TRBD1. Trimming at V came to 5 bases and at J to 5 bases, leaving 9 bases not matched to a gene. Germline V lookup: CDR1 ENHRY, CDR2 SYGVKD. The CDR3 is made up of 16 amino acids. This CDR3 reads CAISPRDRGQGYGYTF. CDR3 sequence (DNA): TGTGCCATCAGTCCCCGGGACAGGGGGCAAGGGTATGGCTACACCTTC.

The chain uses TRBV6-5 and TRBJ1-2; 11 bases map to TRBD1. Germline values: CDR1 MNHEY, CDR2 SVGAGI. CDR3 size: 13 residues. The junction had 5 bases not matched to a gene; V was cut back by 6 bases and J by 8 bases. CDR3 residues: CASSGQGAGGYTF. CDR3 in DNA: TGTGCCAGCAGCGGACAGGGGGCAGGCGGCTACACCTTC.

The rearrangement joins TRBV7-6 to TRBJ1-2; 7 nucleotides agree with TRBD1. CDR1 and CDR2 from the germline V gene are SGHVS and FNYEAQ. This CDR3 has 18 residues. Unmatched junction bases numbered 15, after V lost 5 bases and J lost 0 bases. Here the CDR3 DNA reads TGTGCCAGCAGCGGGATCAACAGGGGCCCCCTCTCTAACTATGGCTACACCTTC. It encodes CASSGINRGPLSNYGYTF.

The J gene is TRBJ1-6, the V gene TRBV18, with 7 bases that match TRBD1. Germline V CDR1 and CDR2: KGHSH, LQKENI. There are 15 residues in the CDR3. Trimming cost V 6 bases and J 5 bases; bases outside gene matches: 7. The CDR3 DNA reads TGTGCCAGCTCCCTCTATGGGACAGATAATTCACCCCTCCACTTT. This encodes CASSLYGTDNSPLHF. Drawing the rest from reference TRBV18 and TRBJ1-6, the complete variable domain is NAGVMQNPRHLVRRRGQEARLRCSPMKGHSHVYWYRQLPEEGLKFMVYLQKENIIDESGMPKERFSAEFPKEGPSILRIQQVVRGDSAAYFCASSLYGTDNSPLHFGNGTRLTVT.

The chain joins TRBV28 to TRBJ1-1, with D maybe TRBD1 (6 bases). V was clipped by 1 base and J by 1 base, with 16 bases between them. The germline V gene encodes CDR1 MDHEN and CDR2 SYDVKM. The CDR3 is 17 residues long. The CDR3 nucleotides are TGTGCCAGCAGTTTATTAACAGGGTCGGGTGAGAACACTGAAGCTTTCTTT. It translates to CASSLLTGSGENTEAFF.

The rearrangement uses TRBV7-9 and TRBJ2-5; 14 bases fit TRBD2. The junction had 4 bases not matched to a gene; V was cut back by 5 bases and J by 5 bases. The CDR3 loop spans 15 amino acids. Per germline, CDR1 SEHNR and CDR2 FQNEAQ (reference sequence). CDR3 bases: TGTGCCAGCAGCAGACTAGCGGGAGGGTTGGAGACCCAGTACTTC. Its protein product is CASSRLAGGLETQYF.

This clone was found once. The CDR3 DNA reads as TGTGCCAGCAGCCAATGGGGCAGTGGCTCCTACGAGCAGTACTTC. Translation gives CASSQWGSGSYEQYF. The chain employs TRBV14 and TRBJ2-7; tentatively, D is TRBD1 (5 bases). This CDR3 has 15 residues. CDR1 and CDR2 (germline): SGHDN, FVKESK. Trimming shortened V by 2 bases and J by 0 bases, and 11 bases separated the two germline ends.

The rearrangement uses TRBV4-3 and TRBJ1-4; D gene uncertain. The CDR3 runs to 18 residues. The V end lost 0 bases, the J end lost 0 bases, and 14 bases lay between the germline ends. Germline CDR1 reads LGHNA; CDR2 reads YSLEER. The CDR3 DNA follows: TGCGCCAGCAGCCAAGATCATAGAGGGTCGTCAACTAATGAAAAACTGTTTTTT. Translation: CASSQDHRGSSTNEKLFF.

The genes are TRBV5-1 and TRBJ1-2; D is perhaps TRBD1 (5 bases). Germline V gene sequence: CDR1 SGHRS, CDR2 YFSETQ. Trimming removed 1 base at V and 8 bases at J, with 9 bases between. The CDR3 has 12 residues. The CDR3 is CASSLQGEGYTF. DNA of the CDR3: TGCGCCAGCAGCTTGCAGGGTGAGGGCTACACCTTC.

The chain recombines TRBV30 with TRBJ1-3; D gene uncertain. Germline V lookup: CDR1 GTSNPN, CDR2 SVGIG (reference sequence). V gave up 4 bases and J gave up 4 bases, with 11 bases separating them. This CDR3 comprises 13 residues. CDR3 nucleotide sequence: TGTGCCTGGAATCAGGCGGGAGGAAACACCATATATTTT. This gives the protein CAWNQAGGNTIYF. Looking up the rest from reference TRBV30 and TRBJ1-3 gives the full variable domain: SQTIHQWPATLVQPVGSPLSLECTVEGTSNPNLYWYRQAAGRGLQLLFYSVGIGQISSEVPQNLSASRPQDRQFILSSKKLLLSDSGFYLCAWNQAGGNTIYFGEGSWLTVV.

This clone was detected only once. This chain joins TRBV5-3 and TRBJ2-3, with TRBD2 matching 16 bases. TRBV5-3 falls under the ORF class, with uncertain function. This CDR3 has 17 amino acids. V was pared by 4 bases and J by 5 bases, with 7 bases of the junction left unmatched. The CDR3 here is CARSPGTSGRAQDTQYF. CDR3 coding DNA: TGTGCCAGAAGCCCAGGGACTAGCGGGAGGGCCCAAGATACGCAGTATTTT.

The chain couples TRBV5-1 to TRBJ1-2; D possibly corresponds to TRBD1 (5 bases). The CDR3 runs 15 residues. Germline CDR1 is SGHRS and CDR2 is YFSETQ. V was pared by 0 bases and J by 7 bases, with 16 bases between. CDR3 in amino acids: CASSLDIRGSGGYTF. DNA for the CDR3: TGCGCCAGCAGCTTGGACATTAGGGGATCGGGTGGCTACACCTTC.

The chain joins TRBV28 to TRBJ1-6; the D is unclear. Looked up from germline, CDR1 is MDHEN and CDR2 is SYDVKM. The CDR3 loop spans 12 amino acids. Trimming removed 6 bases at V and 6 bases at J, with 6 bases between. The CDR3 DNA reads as TGTGCCAGCAGCCTAATTAATTCACCCCTCCACTTT. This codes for CASSLINSPLHF.

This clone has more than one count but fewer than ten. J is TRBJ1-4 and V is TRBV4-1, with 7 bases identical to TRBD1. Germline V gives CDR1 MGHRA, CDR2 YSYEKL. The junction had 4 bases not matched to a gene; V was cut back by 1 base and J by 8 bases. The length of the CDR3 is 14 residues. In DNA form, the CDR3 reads TGCGCCAGCAGCCAAGGATCCAGGGGGGAAAAACTGTTTTTT. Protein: CASSQGSRGEKLFF.

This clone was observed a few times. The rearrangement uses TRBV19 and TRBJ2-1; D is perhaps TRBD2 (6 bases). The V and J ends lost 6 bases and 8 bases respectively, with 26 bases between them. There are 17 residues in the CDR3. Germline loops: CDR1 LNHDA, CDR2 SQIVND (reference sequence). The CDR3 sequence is CASSRVAGRSGVDEQFF. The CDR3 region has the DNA TGTGCCAGTAGCCGCGTCGCGGGGCGCTCGGGGGTCGATGAGCAGTTCTTC.